Below are 31 T cell receptor beta chains sequenced from a single sample in a study of molecular identifiers for immune sequencing clone quantification. TCRdb ran MiXCR on the PCR reads and lists one entry per CDR3 protein. Of approximately 20,000 distinct CDR3 sequences listed, 20% to 25% are singletons. Sequencing was carried out using naive CD8+ T cells from blood, with Jurkat cell RNA spiked in. Regarding subset: FACS-sorted CD8+CD4-CCR7+CD45RA+ naive T cells. These receptor sequences come from a human donor in good health. Some libraries in this study had Jurkat cell RNA spiked in.

The chain carries TRBV7-6 and TRBJ2-2; weak D call: TRBD2 (6 bases). The CDR3 contains 17 residues. Per the germline V gene, CDR1 is SGHVS and CDR2 is FNYEAQ. Trimming stripped 4 bases from V and 3 bases from J, with 18 bases between. CDR3: CASSSRTGDFDTGELFF. The CDR3 bases are TGTGCCAGCAGCTCCCGTACCGGGGACTTCGACACCGGGGAGCTGTTTTTT.

This clonotype was seen more than once but under ten times. This chain uses TRBV29-1 with TRBJ1-1; weak D call: TRBD1 (6 bases). Germline V gene sequence: CDR1 SQVTM, CDR2 ANQGSEA. CDR3 length: 11 residues. Deletions cut 0 bases from V and 11 bases from J, with 10 bases between. The CDR3 nucleotides read TGCAGCGTTGAAGATCTCCAGGGGGCTTTCTTT. The encoded protein is CSVEDLQGAFF. Full variable domain (rest looked up from reference TRBV29-1 and TRBJ1-1): SAVISQKPSRDICQRGTSLTIQCQVDSQVTMMFWYRQQPGQSLTLIATANQGSEATYESGFVIDKFPISRPNLTFSTLTVSNMSPEDSSIYLCSVEDLQGAFFGQGTRLTVV.

This clonotype has a count of ten or more. The V gene is TRBV6-5, the J gene TRBJ1-1; possible D gene TRBD1, 6 bases. V shed 6 bases and J shed 0 bases, with 11 bases lying between them. Germline V CDR1 and CDR2: MNHEY, SVGAGI. The CDR3 is 14 residues long. In DNA form, the CDR3 reads TGTGCCAGCAGCTATCAGGGGATGAACACTGAAGCTTTCTTT. Residues: CASSYQGMNTEAFF.

This clonotype was recorded a few times. The chain employs TRBV5-4 and TRBJ2-1; no clear D. From germline, CDR1 is SGHNT and CDR2 YYREEE (reference sequence). The CDR3 is made up of 13 amino acids. V lost 3 bases, J lost 7 bases, and 11 bases lay in between. Written as DNA, the CDR3 is TGTGCCAGCAGCTGGGGAACACGGAATGAGCAGTTCTTC. It encodes CASSWGTRNEQFF.

This clonotype has just a few counts. The rearrangement uses TRBV29-1 and TRBJ2-3; TRBD1 matches 7 bases. CDR3 length: 16 amino acids. Germline CDR1 and CDR2: SQVTM and ANQGSEA. The V segment lost 0 bases and the J segment 6 bases; nucleotides outside the gene matches: 12. The CDR3 DNA sequence: TGCAGCGTTGAAGAAGCCGCGACAGGGAGTTGGGATACGCAGTATTTT. Amino acids: CSVEEAATGSWDTQYF.

This clonotype was detected ten times or more. The chain is built from TRBV12-3 or TRBV12-4 and TRBJ2-1, with D unresolved. Trimming took off 6 bases at V and 5 bases at J, with 17 bases between the two ends. This CDR3 has 15 amino acids. Here the CDR3 reads CASSPGPGQHNEQFF. The DNA of the CDR3 is TGTGCCAGCAGCCCGGGTCCGGGCCAACACAATGAGCAGTTCTTC.

In its sample, this clonotype was seen a few times. The rearrangement joins TRBV29-1 to TRBJ2-3; perhaps D is TRBD1 or TRBD2 (5 bases each). Trimming took off 7 bases at V and 2 bases at J, with 22 bases between the two ends. Germline assignment: CDR1 SQVTM and CDR2 ANQGSEA. The length of the CDR3 is 16 residues. CDR3 protein: CSALARGRDSTDTQYF. The CDR3 DNA reads as TGCAGCGCCCTGGCCCGGGGACGGGATTCCACAGATACGCAGTATTTT.

As for this clonotype: This may arise from a read error, as a much more abundant clone is one base away. V is TRBV5-4 and J is TRBJ2-3, with a tentative D call TRBD1 (6 bases). The V gene's germline CDR1 is SGHNT and CDR2 YYREEE (reference sequence). The CDR3 runs to 13 residues. Between the trimmed V and J ends, which lost 4 bases and 4 bases, there was a span of 10 bases. CDR3 in DNA: TGTGCCAGCAGCGGGGCAGGGGCAGATACGCAGTATTTT. Translating gives CASSGAGADTQYF.

By share of the sample, this clonotype is medium-sized. The chain employs TRBV12-3 or TRBV12-4 and TRBJ2-2; no reliable D call. Trimming removed 8 bases from V and 3 bases from J, with 7 bases in between. This CDR3 has 12 amino acids. The CDR3 DNA is TGTGCCAGCCGCCCAGACACCGGGGAGCTGTTTTTT. It encodes CASRPDTGELFF.

To note about this clonotype: A much larger clone is a single base away; this may be a read error. The V and J genes are TRBV21-1 and TRBJ2-7; TRBD2 is taken as the D call from the table, unchecked against the DNA. TRBV21-1 is a pseudogene segment. This CDR3 comprises 14 residues. CDR3 in amino acids: CANSKGTRPGEQYF. The CDR3 nucleotides read TGTGCCAACAGCAAAGGGACTAGGCCGGGGGAGCAGTACTTC.

This clonotype was seen repeatedly, ten times or more. The chain carries TRBV7-8 and TRBJ2-3; D possibly corresponds to TRBD2 (6 bases). The CDR3 contains 16 residues. Per the germline V gene, CDR1 is SGHVS and CDR2 is FQNEAQ. V lost 2 bases and J lost 0, with 12 bases in between. The CDR3: CASSLILAVSTDTQYF. The CDR3 bases are TGTGCCAGCAGCTTAATTTTAGCGGTGAGCACAGATACGCAGTATTTT. Full variable domain (missing parts from reference TRBV7-8 and TRBJ2-3): GAGVSQSPRYKVAKRGQDVALRCDPISGHVSLFWYQQALGQGPEFLTYFQNEAQLDKSGLPSDRFFAERPEGSVSTLKIQRTQQEDSAVYLCASSLILAVSTDTQYFGPGTRLTVL.

A note on this clonotype: A much more abundant neighbour one base away suggests this may be a read error. This chain links TRBV28 with TRBJ2-7, with D unresolved. Germline V gene sequence: CDR1 MDHEN, CDR2 SYDVKM. This CDR3 has 12 amino acids. Written as DNA, the CDR3 is TGTGCCAGCAGCGATATTTACTACGAGCAGTGCTTC. Protein product: CASSDIYYEQCF.

The rearrangement joins TRBV10-2 to TRBJ2-7; D unresolved. Germline V gives CDR1 WSHSY, CDR2 SAAADI. This CDR3 spans 11 amino acids. V gave up 8 bases and J gave up 4 bases, with 9 bases separating them. This CDR3 is CASVAGYEQYF. The CDR3 DNA sequence: TGCGCCAGCGTAGCTGGGTACGAGCAGTACTTC.

This clonotype was counted a few times. J is TRBJ2-1 and V is TRBV18; D not resolved. The length of the CDR3 is 16 residues. Trimming took 1 base from V and 0 from J, leaving 10 bases between them. Germline CDR1 is KGHSH and CDR2 is LQKENI. The CDR3 DNA is TGTGCCAGCTCACCACTACTACGTCTCTCCTACAATGAGCAGTTCTTC. It codes for CASSPLLRLSYNEQFF.

This clonotype was seen at least ten times. The gene calls are TRBV7-2 and TRBJ2-7; D unresolved. Trimming removed 3 bases at V and 0 bases at J, with 12 bases between. The CDR3 extends over 15 amino acids. Germline values: CDR1 SGHTA, CDR2 FQGNSA. The CDR3 region is CASSFADVISYEQYF. In nucleotides, the CDR3 is TGTGCCAGCAGCTTTGCGGACGTAATCTCCTACGAGCAGTACTTC.

Only a few counts were recorded for this clonotype. The chain recombines TRBV5-6 with TRBJ1-1; perhaps TRBD1 as D (5 bases). This CDR3 region has 16 residues. The germline CDR1 and CDR2 sequences are SGHDT and YYEEEE. V lost 2 bases, J lost 0 bases, and 14 bases lay in between. The chain's CDR3 is CASSLPGISMNTEAFF. DNA of the CDR3: TGTGCCAGCAGCTTACCAGGGATAAGTATGAACACTGAAGCTTTCTTT.

This clonotype counts as medium-sized. The rearrangement uses TRBV5-1 and TRBJ1-2; D ambiguous. Trimming shortened V by 6 bases and J by 4 bases, and 10 bases separated the two germline ends. This CDR3 has 12 residues. Germline CDR1 reads SGHRS; CDR2 reads YFSETQ. CDR3 loop: CASKDGRYGYTF. CDR3 coding DNA: TGCGCCAGCAAGGACGGTCGCTATGGCTACACCTTC.

This chain links TRBV28 with TRBJ2-3; 13 bases agree with TRBD2. After removal of 3 bases from V and 3 bases from J, the junction contained 12 bases not matched to a gene. The CDR3 consists of 19 residues. Germline values: CDR1 MDHEN, CDR2 SYDVKM. CDR3 nucleotides: TGTGCCAGCAGTTTCCCCACTAGCGGGAGGGCCGTGGGAACAGATACGCAGTATTTT. It codes for CASSFPTSGRAVGTDTQYF.

This clonotype is labeled medium-sized. The CDR3 region is CASSLRLTHNEQFF. The CDR3 coding sequence is TGTGCCAGCAGTTTACGTCTGACCCACAATGAGCAGTTCTTC. The chain couples TRBV12-3 or TRBV12-4 to TRBJ2-1; D not resolved. The CDR3 is 14 residues long. V was trimmed by 2 bases and J by 5 bases, leaving 10 bases between them.

This clonotype was counted at least ten times. The genes are TRBV27 and TRBJ2-3; 14 nucleotides line up with TRBD2. Germline-derived CDR1 and CDR2 are MNHEY and SMNVEV (reference sequence). With 5 bases clipped from V and 4 bases from J, the junction kept 5 bases outside the gene matches. The CDR3 is 16 amino acids. CDR3 DNA sequence: TGTGCCAGCAGTCGACTAGCGGGAGGGGGTGCAGATACGCAGTATTTT. Amino acids: CASSRLAGGGADTQYF.

This clonotype has a count of ten or more. The V call is TRBV7-9, the J call TRBJ1-2, with TRBD1 matching over 8 bases. There are 14 residues in the CDR3. CDR1 is SEHNR, CDR2 FQNEAQ, per germline (reference sequence). V was pared by 4 bases and J by 8 bases, with 9 bases of the junction left unmatched. Written as DNA, the CDR3 is TGTGCCAGCAGCTCAGACAGGGGAATGAGCGGCTACACCTTC. Translation: CASSSDRGMSGYTF. Using reference TRBV7-9 and TRBJ1-2 for the parts outside the CDR3, the full variable domain is DTGVSQNPRHKITKRGQNVTFRCDPISEHNRLYWYRQTLGQGPEFLTYFQNEAQLEKSRLLSDRFSAERPKGSFSTLEIQRTEQGDSAMYLCASSSDRGMSGYTFGSGTRLTVV.

This clonotype was counted between two and nine times. With a much larger clone just one base away, this may be a read error. CDR3 residues: CASSGGLSNTGELFF. CDR3 nucleotide sequence: TGTGCCAGCAGCGGGGGACTCAGTAACACCGGGGAGCTGTTTTTT. The rearrangement links TRBV9 to TRBJ2-2; TRBD2 is a possible D gene (6 bases). Germline loops: CDR1 SGDLS, CDR2 YYNGEE. V lost 3 bases to trimming and J lost 2 bases, with 11 bases between them. The CDR3 length is 15 residues.

This clonotype was picked up many times. The V gene is TRBV4-3, the J gene TRBJ2-1, with D tentatively TRBD2 (5 bases). This CDR3 has 13 amino acids. Germline CDR1 and CDR2: LGHNA and YSLEER. The V end lost 4 bases, the J end lost 5 bases, and 9 bases lay between the germline ends. CDR3 nucleotide sequence: TGCGCCAGCAGCCGAGGACTCGACAATGAGCAGTTCTTC. This encodes CASSRGLDNEQFF.

Only a few counts were recorded for this clonotype. A much larger clone sits a single nucleotide away, making a read error possible. The chain uses TRBV29-1 and TRBJ2-7, with TRBD1 matching over 7 bases. The CDR3 consists of 15 residues. CDR1 is SQVTM and CDR2 is ANQGSEA in the germline V gene. Written as DNA, the CDR3 is TGCAGCGTTGAAGTTCCGGGACAGAGCTCCTACGTGCAGTACTTC. Residues: CSVEVPGQSSYVQYF.

A remark on this clonotype: A much larger clone is a single base away; this may be a read error. The chain uses TRBV9 and TRBJ2-1, with TRBD1 as a possible D gene (6 bases). Germline V lookup: CDR1 SGDLS, CDR2 YYNGEE. The CDR3 covers 16 residues. DNA for the CDR3: TGTGTCAGCAGCACCCACCGGGACACAGCCTACAATGAGCAGTTCTTC. It encodes CVSSTHRDTAYNEQFF. Looking up the rest from reference TRBV9 and TRBJ2-1 gives the full variable domain: DSGVTQTPKHLITATGQRVTLRCSPRSGDLSVYWYQQSLDQGLQFLIQYYNGEERAKGNILERFSAQQFPDLHSELNLSSLELGDSALYFCVSSTHRDTAYNEQFFGPGTRLTVL.

With respect to this clonotype: Since a much larger clone is just one base distant, this may be a read error. The chain links TRBV9 to TRBJ2-2; possibly TRBD2 for D (6 bases). Germline V gene data show CDR1 as SGDLS and CDR2 as YYNGEE. This CDR3 has 12 residues. CDR3 loop: CASSVATGGLFF. CDR3 coding DNA: TGTGCCAGCAGCGTAGCGACCGGGGGGCTGTTTTTT.

This clonotype is deemed medium-sized (0.01 to 0.1%). The chain joins TRBV9 to TRBJ2-7; D is unclear. With 4 bases removed from V and 4 bases from J, the gap between germline ends came to 15 bases. This CDR3 has 14 residues. Germline lookup yields CDR1 SGDLS and CDR2 YYNGEE. This CDR3 is CASSPPVGPYEQYF. The CDR3 DNA is TGTGCCAGCAGCCCCCCCGTCGGGCCTTACGAGCAGTACTTC. The variable domain in full, completed from reference TRBV9 and TRBJ2-7, reads DSGVTQTPKHLITATGQRVTLRCSPRSGDLSVYWYQQSLDQGLQFLIQYYNGEERAKGNILERFSAQQFPDLHSELNLSSLELGDSALYFCASSPPVGPYEQYFGPGTRLTVT.

The chain combines TRBV7-2 with TRBJ2-5, with 13 bases that match TRBD2. The CDR3 is 17 amino acids. The germline V gene has CDR1 SGHTA and CDR2 FQGNSA. The trim removed 4 bases at V and 6 bases at J, leaving 11 bases unmatched. DNA for the CDR3: TGTGCCAGCAGCTCTGATCCCGGGACTAGCGGGATCAAGACCCAGTACTTC. Translated, it gives CASSSDPGTSGIKTQYF.

This clonotype was recorded at least ten times. The chain couples TRBV29-1 to TRBJ2-7; TRBD2 agrees at 12 bases. The V gene's germline CDR1 is SQVTM and CDR2 ANQGSEA. V lost 7 bases and J lost 1; bases outside the gene matches: 2. CDR3 length: 13 amino acids. CDR3 region: CSAGLAGSYEQYF. CDR3 sequence (DNA): TGCAGCGCTGGACTAGCGGGATCCTACGAGCAGTACTTC.

This clonotype was observed a single time. A clone one base away is much larger, so this may be a read error. The chain recombines TRBV6-2 or TRBV6-3 with TRBJ2-7; D unclear. Germline CDR1 and CDR2: MNHEY and SVGEGT. This CDR3 spans 11 amino acids. CDR3 nucleotide sequence: TGTACCAGCAGTTTTAAAATCGAGCAGTACTTC. Translating gives CTSSFKIEQYF.

Relative to its sample, this clonotype is medium-sized. The chain recombines TRBV7-6 with TRBJ2-2; either TRBD1 or TRBD2 may fit D (5 bases each). Trimming stripped 1 base from V and 4 bases from J, with 13 bases between. This CDR3 is built from 16 residues. Germline V gene data show CDR1 as SGHVS and CDR2 as FNYEAQ. This CDR3 reads CASSLDAERGTGELFF. Here the CDR3 DNA reads TGTGCCAGCAGCTTAGATGCGGAGAGGGGCACCGGGGAGCTGTTTTTT.